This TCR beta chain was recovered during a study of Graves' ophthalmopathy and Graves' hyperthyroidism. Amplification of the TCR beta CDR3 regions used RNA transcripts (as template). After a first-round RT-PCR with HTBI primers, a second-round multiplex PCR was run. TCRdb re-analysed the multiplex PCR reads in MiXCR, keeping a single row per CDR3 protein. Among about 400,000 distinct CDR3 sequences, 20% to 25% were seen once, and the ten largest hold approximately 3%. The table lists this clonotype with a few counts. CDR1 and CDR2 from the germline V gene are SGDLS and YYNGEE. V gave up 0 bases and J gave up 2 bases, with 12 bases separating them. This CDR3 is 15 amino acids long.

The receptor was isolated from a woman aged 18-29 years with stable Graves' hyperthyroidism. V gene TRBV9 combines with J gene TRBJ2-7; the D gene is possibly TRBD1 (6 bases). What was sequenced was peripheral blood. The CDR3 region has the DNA TGTGCCAGCAGCGTAGATCTGGGGGCGGCCTACGAGCAGTACTTC. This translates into CASSVDLGAAYEQYF.